Presented here are 10 T cell receptor beta chains from one specimen sequenced in a study of T cells in Graves' hyperthyroidism and ophthalmopathy (dated by TCRdb to the late 2010s). Libraries came from multiplex PCR. Data came from an Illumina HiSeq 2000. The TCR beta CDR3 regions were amplified from the RNA transcripts. The TCR CDR3 was subjected to a first round of RT-PCR using the HTBI primer set and the Qiagen OneStep RT-PCR kit. TCRdb itself trimmed the public reads at Q25 with fastp, ran MiXCR and retained productive beta chains. Each CDR3 protein gets just one entry, which takes the most common genes and DNA from the rows behind it. The sample table contains about 300,000 distinct CDR3 sequences; only one count was recorded for 15% to 20% of them. Roughly 40% of the sample goes to the ten largest clones. Sequenced: blood. The receptors were sampled from a man aged 45-65 years with Graves' ophthalmopathy.

This clonotype was found many times. The chain recombines TRBV2 with TRBJ2-5, with a tentative D call TRBD2 (5 bases). Germline CDR1 reads SNHLY; CDR2 reads FYNNEI. Trimming removed 5 bases at V and 5 bases at J, with 21 bases between. CDR3 length: 16 amino acids. As DNA, the CDR3 is TGTGCCAGCAGTTTATTTGCCCGGGGAAAGGGCGAGACCCAGTACTTC. This sequence encodes CASSLFARGKGETQYF.

At least ten counts were recorded for this clonotype. The chain joins TRBV9 to TRBJ1-1, with D maybe TRBD1 (5 bases). This CDR3 has 14 residues. The V gene's germline CDR1 is SGDLS and CDR2 YYNGEE. V gave up 2 bases and J gave up 4 bases, with 12 bases separating them. Here the CDR3 DNA reads TGTGCCAGCAGCGTTGGGGGGAGGGGCACTGAAGCTTTCTTT. Translation: CASSVGGRGTEAFF.

CDR3 region: CASSESGLEAFF. The CDR3 coding sequence is TGCGCCAGCAGTGAATCGGGGCTTGAAGCTTTCTTT. The chain carries TRBV10-1 and TRBJ1-1, with a possible D match to TRBD1 (5 bases). In germline, CDR1 is WNHNN, CDR2 SYGVQD (reference sequence). V was shortened by 3 bases and J by 7 bases, with 9 bases between the two germline ends. The CDR3 loop spans 12 amino acids.

The rearrangement joins TRBV7-3 to TRBJ2-7; 9 bases fit TRBD1. Germline CDR1 SGHTA, CDR2 FQGTGA. The CDR3 contains 15 residues. The junction had 10 bases not matched to a gene; V was cut back by 5 bases and J by 5 bases. The CDR3 loop reads CASSQTGGPRDEQYF. CDR3 nucleotides: TGTGCCAGCAGCCAGACAGGGGGGCCCCGGGACGAGCAGTACTTC.

This clonotype occurred many times. The junction and the germline gene differ at one end; a read error may be behind it. The genes are TRBV7-7 and TRBJ2-3, with 10 bases that match TRBD2. The V gene's germline CDR1 is SSHAT and CDR2 FNYEAQ (reference sequence). The CDR3 is 16 residues long. The CDR3 coding sequence is TGTGCTAGCAGCTCACTAGCGGGGCTCAGCACAGATACGCAGTATTTT. This translates into CASSSLAGLSTDTQYF. The variable domain in full, completed from reference TRBV7-7 and TRBJ2-3, reads GAGVSQSPRYKVTKRGQDVTLRCDPISSHATLYWYQQALGQGPEFLTYFNYEAQPDKSGLPSDRFSAERPEGSISTLTIQRTEQRDSAMYRCASSSLAGLSTDTQYFGPGTRLTVL.

This clonotype was observed a handful of times. The chain uses TRBV7-8 and TRBJ2-7; TRBD1 matches 9 bases. The CDR3 runs 13 residues. Per germline, CDR1 SGHVS and CDR2 FQNEAQ. V shed 5 bases, J shed 9 bases, and the junction held 8 bases outside the gene matches. The chain's CDR3 is CASSPGTGLAQYF. As DNA, the CDR3 is TGTGCCAGCAGCCCCGGGACAGGGCTTGCGCAGTACTTC.

This clonotype showed up many times. CDR3 in amino acids: CASSQDFGRAEAFF. In DNA form, the CDR3 reads TGCGCCAGCAGCCAAGATTTCGGTAGGGCTGAAGCTTTCTTT. The rearrangement uses TRBV4-1 and TRBJ1-1; D gene ambiguous. Germline V CDR1 and CDR2: MGHRA, YSYEKL. The CDR3 covers 14 residues. The germline V and J ends were trimmed by 0 bases and 6 bases, with 11 bases remaining between them.

There are a few counts of this clonotype. The DNA of the CDR3 is TGTGCCAGCAGTTACAGGGGGCGCGGTCAGCCCCAGCATTTT. This gives the protein CASSYRGRGQPQHF. V gene TRBV6-2 or TRBV6-3 combines with J gene TRBJ1-5, with TRBD1 matching 7 bases. The trim removed 2 bases at V and 6 bases at J, leaving 4 bases unmatched. CDR3 length: 14 amino acids. Germline assignment: CDR1 MNHEY and CDR2 SVGEGT.

The chain joins TRBV11-2 to TRBJ2-1; D unresolved. This CDR3 region has 11 residues. In germline, CDR1 is SGHAT, CDR2 FQNNGV. V was shortened by 4 bases and J by 9 bases, with 7 bases between the two germline ends. CDR3: CASSSLSEQFF. The CDR3 DNA follows: TGTGCCAGCAGCTCTCTATCTGAGCAGTTCTTC.

This clonotype was detected once. The V call is TRBV28, the J call TRBJ1-2, with unresolved D. V lost 3 bases to trimming and J lost 3 bases, with 8 bases between them. Germline V gene lookup returns CDR1 MDHEN and CDR2 SYDVKM. CDR3 size: 13 residues. CDR3 DNA sequence: TGTGCCAGCAGTTTTAACAAGGACTATGGCTACACCTTC. Translating gives CASSFNKDYGYTF.